This T cell receptor (beta chain) was captured in a study of blood T cell repertoires in COVID-19. Germline CDR1 is SGHNT and CDR2 is YYREEE (reference sequence). The CDR3 length is 16 residues. The V gene lost 3 bases and the J gene lost 0 bases, with 13 bases spanning the gap. Only in-frame clones appear in the TCRdb table, and some are missing; sequencing was by immunoSEQ multiplex PCR. The sample contains roughly 700,000 clones, 70% to 90% of which appear only once. This clone was seen a handful of times. The sequenced sample consisted of peripheral blood. This TCR derives from a woman in her late teens or twenties with acute or convalescent COVID-19. This sequence joins TRBV5-4 and TRBJ1-3; no firm D call. The DNA of the CDR3 is TGTGCCAGCAGCTCCCCTTCCGCAGTCTCTGGAAACACCATATATTTT. Protein sequence: CASSSPSAVSGNTIYF.